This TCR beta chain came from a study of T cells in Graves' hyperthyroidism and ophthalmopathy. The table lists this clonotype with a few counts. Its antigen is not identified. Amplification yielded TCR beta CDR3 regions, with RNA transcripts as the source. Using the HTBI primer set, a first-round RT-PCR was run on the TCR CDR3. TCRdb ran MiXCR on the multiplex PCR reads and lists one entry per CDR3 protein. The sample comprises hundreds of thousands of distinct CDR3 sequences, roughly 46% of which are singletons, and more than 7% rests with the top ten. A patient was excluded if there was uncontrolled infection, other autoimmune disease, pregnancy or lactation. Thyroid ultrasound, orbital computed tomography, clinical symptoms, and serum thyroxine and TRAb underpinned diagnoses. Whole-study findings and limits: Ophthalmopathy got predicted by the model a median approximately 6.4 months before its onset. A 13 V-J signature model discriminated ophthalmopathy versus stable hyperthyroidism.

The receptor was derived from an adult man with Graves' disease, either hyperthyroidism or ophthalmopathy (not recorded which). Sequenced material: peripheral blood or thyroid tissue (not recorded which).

In nucleotides, the CDR3 is TGCGCCAGCAGCTTGGGCCCGCGGCGGACTGAAGCTTTCTTT. It yields the protein CASSLGPRRTEAFF. The genes are TRBV5-1 and TRBJ1-1, with D uncertain. The CDR3 has 14 residues. V was cut by 0 bases and J by 5 bases, with 11 bases left in between. The germline CDR1 and CDR2 sequences are SGHRS and YFSETQ.